The 9 T cell receptor beta chains below all came from one sample that was sequenced in a study of beta chain features in type 1 diabetes. Expressed TCRB transcripts were sequenced, since all the RNA that had been isolated was reverse transcribed. Measured with immunoSEQ multiplex PCR; TCRdb has only the in-frame clones, and not every one. Here the sample spans some 240,000 clones, roughly 10% being singletons. Sequenced: central memory CD4+ T cells from blood. The receptor source for this set is a man aged 18 to 30 in good health.

This clone was found once. This sequence joins TRBV29-1 and TRBJ1-5; maybe TRBD1 (6 bases). V was clipped by 5 bases and J by 5 bases, with 13 bases between them. CDR3 length: 13 amino acids. Germline V lookup: CDR1 SQVTM, CDR2 ANQGSEA. The CDR3 loop is CSVSRGADQPQHF. The CDR3 DNA is TGCAGCGTTAGCAGGGGCGCGGATCAGCCCCAGCATTTT.

The V call is TRBV7-9, the J call TRBJ1-3; D call uncertain. CDR3 length: 11 residues. V shed 5 bases and J shed 4 bases, with 3 bases lying between them. The V gene's germline CDR1 is SEHNR and CDR2 FQNEAQ (reference sequence). The CDR3 region has the DNA TGTGCCAGCAGCCTCGGAAACACCATATATTTT. It specifies CASSLGNTIYF.

The chain carries TRBV6-5 and TRBJ2-3; 8 bases align to TRBD2. Germline CDR1 MNHEY, CDR2 SVGAGI. V shed 5 bases, J shed 3 bases, and the junction held 7 bases outside the gene matches. The CDR3 sequence is 15 residues long. The CDR3 loop reads CASSALSGSTDTQYF. As DNA, the CDR3 is TGTGCCAGCAGTGCCCTCAGCGGGAGTACAGATACGCAGTATTTT.

This clone showed up many times. The V call is TRBV30, the J call TRBJ2-3, with TRBD2 matching 13 bases. This CDR3 is built from 15 residues. V lost 1 base, J lost 4 bases, and 2 bases stayed unmatched. Germline CDR1 is GTSNPN and CDR2 is SVGIG (reference sequence). DNA of the CDR3: TGTGCCTGGAGTGGGACTAGCGGGAGCGCAGATACGCAGTATTTT. The encoded protein is CAWSGTSGSADTQYF. Supplemented by reference TRBV30 and TRBJ2-3, the full variable domain reads SQTIHQWPATLVQPVGSPLSLECTVEGTSNPNLYWYRQAAGRGLQLLFYSVGIGQISSEVPQNLSASRPQDRQFILSSKKLLLSDSGFYLCAWSGTSGSADTQYFGPGTRLTVL.

Many counts were recorded for this clone. The rearrangement links TRBV7-2 to TRBJ2-5; D unresolved. The germline V gene encodes CDR1 SGHTA and CDR2 FQGNSA. With 6 bases removed from V and 4 bases from J, the gap between germline ends came to 15 bases. This CDR3 is built from 14 residues. CDR3 DNA sequence: TGTGCCAGCAGTCGGGTAGGGATGAGAGAGACCCAGTACTTC. Translation gives CASSRVGMRETQYF.

J is TRBJ1-1 and V is TRBV30; D might be TRBD1 (5 bases). CDR3 length equals 11 residues. Trimming pared 8 bases from V and 1 base from J, leaving 8 bases between. In germline, CDR1 is GTSNPN, CDR2 SVGIG (reference sequence). CDR3 sequence: CAAGQNTEAFF. CDR3 DNA sequence: TGTGCCGCGGGGCAGAACACTGAAGCTTTCTTT. The full variable domain, its missing parts supplied by reference TRBV30 and TRBJ1-1, is SQTIHQWPATLVQPVGSPLSLECTVEGTSNPNLYWYRQAAGRGLQLLFYSVGIGQISSEVPQNLSASRPQDRQFILSSKKLLLSDSGFYLCAAGQNTEAFFGQGTRLTVV.

This clone was recorded at least ten times. The chain combines TRBV4-1 with TRBJ2-5, with TRBD2 matching 7 bases. The CDR3 sequence is 14 residues long. Per germline, CDR1 MGHRA and CDR2 YSYEKL. J was trimmed by 6 bases and V by 2 bases; bases with no gene match: 6. The CDR3 sequence is CASSQPGRVQTQYF. The DNA for the CDR3 is TGCGCCAGCAGCCAACCAGGGAGGGTACAGACCCAGTACTTC.

The rearrangement uses TRBV6-5 and TRBJ1-2, with 9 nucleotides matching TRBD1. Germline V CDR1 and CDR2: MNHEY, SVGAGI. This CDR3 has 14 residues. J gave up 8 bases and V 2 bases, and 6 bases lay outside the gene matches. The CDR3, as DNA: TGTGCCAGCAGTTACCGGGACAGGGTGGGCGGCTACACCTTC. Translated, it gives CASSYRDRVGGYTF.

The chain couples TRBV29-1 to TRBJ2-7, with D tentatively TRBD1 (6 bases). Germline V gene sequence: CDR1 SQVTM, CDR2 ANQGSEA. This CDR3 comprises 13 residues. The ends were cut back, 5 bases at V and 2 bases at J, with 13 bases in the middle. CDR3 protein: CSVLGPGAYEQYF. CDR3 DNA sequence: TGCAGCGTTCTAGGTCCAGGGGCCTACGAGCAGTACTTC.